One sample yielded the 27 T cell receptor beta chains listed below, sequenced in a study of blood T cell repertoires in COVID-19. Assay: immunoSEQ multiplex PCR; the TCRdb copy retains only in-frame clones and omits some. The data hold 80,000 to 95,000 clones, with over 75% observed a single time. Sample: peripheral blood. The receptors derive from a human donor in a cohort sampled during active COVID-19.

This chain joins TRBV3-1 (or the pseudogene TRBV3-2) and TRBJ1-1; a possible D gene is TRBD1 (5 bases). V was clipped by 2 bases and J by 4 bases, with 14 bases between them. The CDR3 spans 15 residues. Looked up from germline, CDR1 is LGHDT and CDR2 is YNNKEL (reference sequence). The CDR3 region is CASSQIPAQGTEAFF. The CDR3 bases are TGTGCCAGCAGCCAAATACCAGCCCAGGGCACTGAAGCTTTCTTT.

The CDR3 loop reads CASRDEPQETQYF. The CDR3 coding sequence is TGTGCCAGCAGAGATGAGCCCCAAGAGACCCAGTACTTC. This rearrangement joins TRBV2 to TRBJ2-5; D is unclear. From germline, CDR1 is SNHLY and CDR2 FYNNEI. Trimming shortened V by 6 bases and J by 1 base, and 9 bases separated the two germline ends. The CDR3 sequence is 13 residues long.

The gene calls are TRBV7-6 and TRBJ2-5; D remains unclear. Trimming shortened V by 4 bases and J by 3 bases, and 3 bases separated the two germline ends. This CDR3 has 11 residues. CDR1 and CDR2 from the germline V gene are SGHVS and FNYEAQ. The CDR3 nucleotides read TGTGCCAGCAGCTCTGAAGAGACCCAGTACTTC. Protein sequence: CASSSEETQYF.

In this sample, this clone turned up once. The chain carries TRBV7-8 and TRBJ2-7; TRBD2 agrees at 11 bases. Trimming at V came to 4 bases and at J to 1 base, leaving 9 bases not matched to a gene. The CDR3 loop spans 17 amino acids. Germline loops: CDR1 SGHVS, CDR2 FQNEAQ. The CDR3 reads CASSSLPGLAESYEQYF. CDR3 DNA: TGTGCCAGCAGCTCATTACCGGGACTAGCGGAATCCTACGAGCAGTACTTC.

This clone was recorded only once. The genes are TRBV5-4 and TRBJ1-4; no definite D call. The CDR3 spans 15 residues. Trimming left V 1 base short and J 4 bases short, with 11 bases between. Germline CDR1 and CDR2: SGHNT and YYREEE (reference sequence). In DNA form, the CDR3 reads TGTGCCAGCAGCTTGAGCGGCAGACTTAATGAAAAACTGTTTTTT. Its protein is CASSLSGRLNEKLFF.

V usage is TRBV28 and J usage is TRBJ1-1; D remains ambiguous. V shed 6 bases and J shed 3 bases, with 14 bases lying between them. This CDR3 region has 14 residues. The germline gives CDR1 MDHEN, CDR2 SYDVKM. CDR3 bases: TGTGCCAGCAGGACTCCGGGAGGGTACACTGAAGCTTTCTTT. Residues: CASRTPGGYTEAFF.

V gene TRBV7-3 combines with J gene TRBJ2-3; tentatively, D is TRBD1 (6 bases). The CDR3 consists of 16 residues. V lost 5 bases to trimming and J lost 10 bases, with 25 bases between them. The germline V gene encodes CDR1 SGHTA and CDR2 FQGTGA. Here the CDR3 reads CASSQSRDTASGAQYF. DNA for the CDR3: TGTGCCAGCAGCCAGTCCCGGGACACGGCGTCAGGGGCGCAGTATTTT. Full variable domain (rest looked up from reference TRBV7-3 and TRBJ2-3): GAGVSQTPSNKVTEKGKYVELRCDPISGHTALYWYRQSLGQGPEFLIYFQGTGAADDSGLPNDRFFAVRPEGSVSTLKIQRTERGDSAVYLCASSQSRDTASGAQYFGPGTRLTVL.

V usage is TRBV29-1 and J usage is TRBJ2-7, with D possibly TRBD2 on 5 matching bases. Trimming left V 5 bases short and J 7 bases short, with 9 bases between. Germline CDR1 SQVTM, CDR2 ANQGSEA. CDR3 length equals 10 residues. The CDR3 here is CSVMTGEQYF. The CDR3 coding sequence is TGCAGCGTTATGACGGGGGAGCAGTACTTC.

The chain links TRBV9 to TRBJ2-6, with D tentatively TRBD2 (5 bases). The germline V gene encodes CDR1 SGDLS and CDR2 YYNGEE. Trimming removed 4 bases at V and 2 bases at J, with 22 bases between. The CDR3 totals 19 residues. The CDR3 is CASSPWGAGSLTGANVLTF. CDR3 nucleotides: TGTGCCAGCAGCCCTTGGGGAGCAGGTTCTCTGACTGGGGCCAACGTCCTGACTTTC.

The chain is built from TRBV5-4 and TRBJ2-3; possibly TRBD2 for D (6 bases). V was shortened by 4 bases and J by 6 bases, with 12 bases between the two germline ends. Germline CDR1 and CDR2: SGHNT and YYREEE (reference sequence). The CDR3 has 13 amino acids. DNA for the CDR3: TGTGCCAGCAGCGGCGGAGGGAGGGATACGCAGTATTTT. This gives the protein CASSGGGRDTQYF.

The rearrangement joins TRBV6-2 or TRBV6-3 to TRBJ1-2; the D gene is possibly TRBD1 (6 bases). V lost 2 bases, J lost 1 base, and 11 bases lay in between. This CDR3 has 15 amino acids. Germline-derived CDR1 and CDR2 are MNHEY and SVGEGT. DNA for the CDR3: TGTGCCAGCAGTTACATCGGGGGGCTTAACTATGGCTACACCTTC. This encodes CASSYIGGLNYGYTF.

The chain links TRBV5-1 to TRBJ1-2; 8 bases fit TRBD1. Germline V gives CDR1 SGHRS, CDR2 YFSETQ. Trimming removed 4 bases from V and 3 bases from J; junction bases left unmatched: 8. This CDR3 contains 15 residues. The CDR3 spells CASSPRTGKDYGYTF. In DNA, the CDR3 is TGCGCCAGCAGCCCCCGGACAGGGAAGGACTATGGCTACACCTTC.

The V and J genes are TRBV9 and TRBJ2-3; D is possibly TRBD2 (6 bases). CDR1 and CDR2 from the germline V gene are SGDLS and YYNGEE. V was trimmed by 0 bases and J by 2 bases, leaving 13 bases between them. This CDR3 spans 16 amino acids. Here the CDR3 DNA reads TGTGCCAGCAGCGTAGAAGGGAGGTCCTTCACAGATACGCAGTATTTT. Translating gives CASSVEGRSFTDTQYF.

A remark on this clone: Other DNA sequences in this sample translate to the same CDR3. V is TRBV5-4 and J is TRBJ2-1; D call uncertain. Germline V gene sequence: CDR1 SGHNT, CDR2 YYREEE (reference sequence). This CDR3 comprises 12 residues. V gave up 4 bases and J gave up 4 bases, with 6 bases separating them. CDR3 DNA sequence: TGTGCCAGCAGCACACAGTACAATGAGCAGTTCTTC. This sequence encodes CASSTQYNEQFF.

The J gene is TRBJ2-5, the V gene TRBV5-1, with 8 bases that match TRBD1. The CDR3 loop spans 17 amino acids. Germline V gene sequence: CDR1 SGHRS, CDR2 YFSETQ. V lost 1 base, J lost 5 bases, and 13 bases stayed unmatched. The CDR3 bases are TGCGCCAGCAGCTTGCCCTCTCAGGGGGCGGTATTGGAGACCCAGTACTTC. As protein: CASSLPSQGAVLETQYF.

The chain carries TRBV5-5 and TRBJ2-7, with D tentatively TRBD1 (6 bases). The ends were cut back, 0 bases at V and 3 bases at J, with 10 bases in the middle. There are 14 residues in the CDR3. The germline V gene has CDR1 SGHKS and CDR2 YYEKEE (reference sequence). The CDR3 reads CASSLAPGVYEQYF. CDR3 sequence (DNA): TGTGCCAGCAGCTTGGCACCAGGGGTCTACGAGCAGTACTTC. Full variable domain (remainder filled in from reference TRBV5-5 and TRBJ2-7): DAGVTQSPTHLIKTRGQQVTLRCSPISGHKSVSWYQQVLGQGPQFIFQYYEKEERGRGNFPDRFSARQFPNYSSELNVNALLLGDSALYLCASSLAPGVYEQYFGPGTRLTVT.

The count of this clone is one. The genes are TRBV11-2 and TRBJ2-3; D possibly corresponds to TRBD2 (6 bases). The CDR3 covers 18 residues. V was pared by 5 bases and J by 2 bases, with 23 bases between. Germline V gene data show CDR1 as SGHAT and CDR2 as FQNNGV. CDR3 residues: CASSQGPRGSYDTDTQYF. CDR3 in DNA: TGTGCCAGCAGCCAAGGACCCCGGGGGTCTTATGACACAGATACGCAGTATTTT.

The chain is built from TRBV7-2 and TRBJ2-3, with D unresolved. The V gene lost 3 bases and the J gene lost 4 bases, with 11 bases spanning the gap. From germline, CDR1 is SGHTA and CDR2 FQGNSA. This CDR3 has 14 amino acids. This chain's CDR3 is CASSLARSADTQYF. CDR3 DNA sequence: TGTGCCAGCAGCTTGGCTAGAAGCGCAGATACGCAGTATTTT. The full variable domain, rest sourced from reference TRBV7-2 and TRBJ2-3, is GAGVSQSPSNKVTEKGKDVELRCDPISGHTALYWYRQSLGQGLEFLIYFQGNSAPDKSGLPSDRFSAERTGGSVSTLTIQRTQQEDSAVYLCASSLARSADTQYFGPGTRLTVL.

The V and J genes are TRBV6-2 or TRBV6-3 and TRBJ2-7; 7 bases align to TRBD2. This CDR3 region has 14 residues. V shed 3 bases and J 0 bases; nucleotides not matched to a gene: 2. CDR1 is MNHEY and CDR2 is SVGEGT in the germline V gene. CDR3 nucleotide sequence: TGTGCCAGCAGTTATGCGGGAGACTCCTACGAGCAGTACTTC. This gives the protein CASSYAGDSYEQYF.

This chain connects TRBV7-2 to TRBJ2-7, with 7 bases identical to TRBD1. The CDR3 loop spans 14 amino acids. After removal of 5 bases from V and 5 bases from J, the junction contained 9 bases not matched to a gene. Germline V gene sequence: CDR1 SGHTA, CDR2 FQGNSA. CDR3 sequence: CASSPARTGNEQYF. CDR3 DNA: TGTGCCAGCAGCCCCGCAAGGACAGGAAACGAGCAGTACTTC. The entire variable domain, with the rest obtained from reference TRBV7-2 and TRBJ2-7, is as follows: GAGVSQSPSNKVTEKGKDVELRCDPISGHTALYWYRQSLGQGLEFLIYFQGNSAPDKSGLPSDRFSAERTGGSVSTLTIQRTQQEDSAVYLCASSPARTGNEQYFGPGTRLTVT.

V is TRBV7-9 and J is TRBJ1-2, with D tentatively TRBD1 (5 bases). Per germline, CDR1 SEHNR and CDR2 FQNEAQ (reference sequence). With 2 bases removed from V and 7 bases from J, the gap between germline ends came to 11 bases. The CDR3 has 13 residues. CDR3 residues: CASSLPGLRGYTF. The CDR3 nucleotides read TGTGCCAGCAGCTTACCAGGGCTCCGTGGCTACACCTTC.

The chain's CDR3 is CASSFLAGASGEQYF. The CDR3 nucleotides are TGTGCCAGCAGCTTCCTAGCGGGAGCGAGCGGCGAGCAGTACTTC. The gene calls are TRBV7-9 and TRBJ2-7; 10 nucleotides line up with TRBD2. CDR1 and CDR2 from the germline V gene are SEHNR and FQNEAQ (reference sequence). V lost 3 bases, J lost 6 bases, and 8 bases stayed unmatched. CDR3 size: 15 residues. Looking up the rest from reference TRBV7-9 and TRBJ2-7 gives the full variable domain: DTGVSQNPRHKITKRGQNVTFRCDPISEHNRLYWYRQTLGQGPEFLTYFQNEAQLEKSRLLSDRFSAERPKGSFSTLEIQRTEQGDSAMYLCASSFLAGASGEQYFGPGTRLTVT.

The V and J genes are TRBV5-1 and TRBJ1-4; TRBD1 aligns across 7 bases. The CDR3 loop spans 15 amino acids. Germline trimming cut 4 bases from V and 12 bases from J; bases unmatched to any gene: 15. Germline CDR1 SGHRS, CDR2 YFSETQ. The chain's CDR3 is CASSTTGTVNGELFF. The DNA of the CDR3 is TGCGCCAGCAGCACAACCGGGACAGTGAACGGGGAACTGTTTTTT.

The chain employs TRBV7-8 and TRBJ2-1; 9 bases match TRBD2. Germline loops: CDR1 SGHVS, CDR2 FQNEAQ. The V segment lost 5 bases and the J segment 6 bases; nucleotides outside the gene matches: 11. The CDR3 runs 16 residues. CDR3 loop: CASSLTSGPLGNEQFF. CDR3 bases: TGTGCCAGCAGCCTGACTAGCGGCCCTCTGGGCAATGAGCAGTTCTTC.

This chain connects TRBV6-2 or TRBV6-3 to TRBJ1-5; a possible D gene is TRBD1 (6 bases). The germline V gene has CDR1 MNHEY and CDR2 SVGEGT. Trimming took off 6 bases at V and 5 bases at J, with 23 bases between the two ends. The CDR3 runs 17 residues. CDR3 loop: CASSPTRMTGLYQPQHF. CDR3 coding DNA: TGTGCCAGCAGCCCCACCCGTATGACAGGACTTTATCAGCCCCAGCATTTT.

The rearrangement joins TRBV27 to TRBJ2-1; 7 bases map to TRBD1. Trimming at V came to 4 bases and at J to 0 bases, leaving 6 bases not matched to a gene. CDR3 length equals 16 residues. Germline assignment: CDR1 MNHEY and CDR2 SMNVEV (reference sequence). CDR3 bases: TGTGCCAGCAGTTCCGGGACAGTGAACTCCTACAATGAGCAGTTCTTC. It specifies CASSSGTVNSYNEQFF.

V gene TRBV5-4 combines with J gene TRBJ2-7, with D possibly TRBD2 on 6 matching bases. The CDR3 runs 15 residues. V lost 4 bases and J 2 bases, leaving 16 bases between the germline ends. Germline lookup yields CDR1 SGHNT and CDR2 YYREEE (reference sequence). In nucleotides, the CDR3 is TGTGCCAGCAGCGCTGGAGGGCCCTATACCTACGAGCAGTACTTC. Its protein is CASSAGGPYTYEQYF.